The 10 T cell receptor beta chains reported below all come from one sample, sequenced in a study of blood T cell repertoires in COVID-19. Sequencing was performed with immunoSEQ multiplex PCR; in TCRdb, only in-frame clones are kept and a portion is missing. The repertoire has over 50,000 clones, 84% of them found once; the top ten carry about 16%. The specimen was peripheral blood. These receptors were collected from a man aged 60-69 years with COVID-19, enrolled during active disease.

The chain joins TRBV12-3 or TRBV12-4 to TRBJ2-3; D is ambiguous. Between the trimmed V and J ends, which lost 3 bases and 3 bases, there was a span of 4 bases. This CDR3 spans 12 amino acids. The CDR3 DNA reads TGTGCCAGCAGTTTCCTGACAGATACGCAGTATTTT. As protein: CASSFLTDTQYF.

This clone has just one count. This chain connects TRBV5-4 to TRBJ2-4; unclear D gene. The length of the CDR3 is 17 residues. The V end lost 0 bases, the J end lost 0 bases, and 13 bases lay between the germline ends. The germline V gene encodes CDR1 SGHNT and CDR2 YYREEE (reference sequence). CDR3 sequence reads: CASSLAGSSLAKNIQYF. CDR3 nucleotides: TGTGCCAGCAGCTTGGCCGGTTCATCTCTAGCCAAAAACATTCAGTACTTC.

CDR3 sequence: CASSSRGTDTQYF. CDR3 bases: TGTGCCAGCAGTTCGAGGGGCACAGATACGCAGTATTTT. This chain uses TRBV12-3 or TRBV12-4 with TRBJ2-3; maybe TRBD2 (5 bases). The CDR3 runs to 13 residues. V lost 4 bases, J lost 1 base, and 6 bases lay in between.

This clone was detected a few times. V usage is TRBV19 and J usage is TRBJ1-2; 7 nucleotides match TRBD1. The CDR3 runs to 14 residues. Germline CDR1 and CDR2: LNHDA and SQIVND (reference sequence). V was pared by 5 bases and J by 3 bases, with 6 bases of the junction left unmatched. The CDR3 is CASSQTGMDYGYTF. The CDR3 DNA follows: TGTGCCAGTAGTCAGACAGGGATGGACTATGGCTACACCTTC.

J is TRBJ2-7 and V is TRBV9; 12 bases line up with TRBD2. In germline, CDR1 is SGDLS, CDR2 YYNGEE. V shed 2 bases, J shed 4 bases, and the junction held 4 bases outside the gene matches. This CDR3 contains 15 residues. CDR3 in DNA: TGTGCCAGCAGCGTTCAGACTAGCGGGAGATACGAGCAGTACTTC. Protein product: CASSVQTSGRYEQYF.

V and J are TRBV18 and TRBJ1-5, with D unresolved. Looked up from germline, CDR1 is KGHSH and CDR2 is LQKENI. The germline V and J ends were trimmed by 2 bases and 1 base, with 12 bases remaining between them. The CDR3 sequence is 16 residues long. In DNA form, the CDR3 reads TGTGCCAGCTCACCAACCGAGGAGGGAAGCAATCAGCCCCAGCATTTT. This translates into CASSPTEEGSNQPQHF. Full variable domain (remainder filled in from reference TRBV18 and TRBJ1-5): NAGVMQNPRHLVRRRGQEARLRCSPMKGHSHVYWYRQLPEEGLKFMVYLQKENIIDESGMPKERFSAEFPKEGPSILRIQQVVRGDSAAYFCASSPTEEGSNQPQHFGDGTRLSIL.

The rearrangement links TRBV28 to TRBJ2-1; no definite D call. Germline CDR1 reads MDHEN; CDR2 reads SYDVKM. The CDR3 totals 14 residues. Trimming took off 6 bases at V and 4 bases at J, with 13 bases between the two ends. CDR3 in amino acids: CASSFYTEYNEQFF. CDR3 sequence (DNA): TGTGCCAGCAGCTTCTACACAGAATACAATGAGCAGTTCTTC.

The chain combines TRBV7-6 with TRBJ2-2; 10 bases match TRBD2. Germline CDR1 is SGHVS and CDR2 is FNYEAQ. V gave up 2 bases and J gave up 6 bases; unmatched junction bases: 6. The CDR3 is 16 residues long. CDR3 coding DNA: TGTGCCAGCAGCTTATTCCTAGCGGGAGACGCCGGGGAGCTGTTTTTT. Translated: CASSLFLAGDAGELFF.

The CDR3 here is CASSWGEGGSYEQYF. CDR3 in DNA: TGCGCCAGCAGCTGGGGGGAGGGGGGTTCCTACGAGCAGTACTTC. The chain has TRBV5-1 and TRBJ2-7, with TRBD2 as a possible D gene (7 bases). Trimming removed 3 bases from V and 1 base from J, with 14 bases in between. The CDR3 is made up of 15 amino acids. Germline lookup yields CDR1 SGHRS and CDR2 YFSETQ.

The chain has TRBV12-5 and TRBJ2-1; 12 nucleotides agree with TRBD2. The CDR3 length is 20 residues. Germline V gives CDR1 LGHNT, CDR2 FRNRAP. The V and J ends lost 2 bases and 1 base, in that order; junction bases with no gene match: 12. CDR3 loop: CASGLTRLAGVIGSYNEQFF. CDR3 bases: TGTGCTAGTGGTTTGACTAGACTAGCGGGAGTAATTGGATCCTACAATGAGCAGTTCTTC.